These T cell receptor beta chains were read from a single sample in a study of robustness of blood B and T cell sequencing. Via MiXCR, TCRdb re-called the PCR reads, giving one row per CDR3 protein. The sample carries roughly 1,600 distinct CDR3 sequences, 49% recorded once. Material for sequencing was peripheral blood. These receptors were collected from a human donor in good health. The CDR3 runs from the conserved cysteine through the conserved F or W. Fields, in order: CDR3 length, D gene, J gene, clone size, V gene, CDR3 DNA, CDR3 protein. The D gene is left open where the match is weak. Size tells how often a clone was seen (once, few, many) or the class of an expanded clone, and some rows leave it out.

>16|-|TRBJ2-7|few|TRBV29-1
TGCAGCGTTGAAGATTGGGAGACAGGGACTAACTACGAGCAGTACTTC
CSVEDWETGTNYEQYF
>16|TRBD2|TRBJ2-3|-|TRBV7-9
TGTGCCAGCAGCCGCGGACTAGCGGGGACAGGAGATACGCAGTATTTT
CASSRGLAGTGDTQYF
>16|TRBD1|TRBJ1-1|-|TRBV6-1
TGTGCCAGCAGTGAAGTGACCACAGGGGCGGGCACTGAAGCTTTCTTT
CASSEVTTGAGTEAFF
>13|-|TRBJ1-2|-|TRBV12-3/TRBV12-4
TGTGCCAGCAGTTTGCGGCAGCTCTATGGCTACACCTTC
CASSLRQLYGYTF
>15|TRBD1|TRBJ1-1|-|TRBV20-1
TGCAGTGCTAGAGAGGGGACAGGGGGCGGCACTGAAGCTTTCTTT
CSAREGTGGGTEAFF
>15|TRBD2|TRBJ2-2|-|TRBV19
TGTGCCAGTGTTCCGGCCGGGAGGAGAGCCGGGGAGCTGTTTTTT
CASVPAGRRAGELFF
>14|-|TRBJ2-1|few|TRBV7-6
TGTGCCAGCAGCTTAGACTGGGCCTACAATGAGCAGTTCTTC
CASSLDWAYNEQFF
>12|-|TRBJ1-2|-|TRBV10-3
TGTGCCATCAGAGACACGGGCTATGGCTACACCTTC
CAIRDTGYGYTF
>13|TRBD1|TRBJ2-1|-|TRBV19
TGTGCCAGTAGTATGGGCAGGGGGAATGAGCAGTTCTTC
CASSMGRGNEQFF
>14|-|TRBJ2-2|few|TRBV11-2
TGTGCCAGCAGCTTAGACAGGGTCGCCGGGGAGCTGTTTTTT
CASSLDRVAGELFF
>16|TRBD2|TRBJ2-2|-|TRBV6-1
TGTGCCAGCAGACAAGCAGCGGGGGGCCTCTCCGGGGAGCTGTTTTTT
CASRQAAGGLSGELFF
>14|-|TRBJ2-1|-|TRBV7-6
TGTGCCAGCAGCTTAAATCAGGGGTACAATGAGCAGTTCTTC
CASSLNQGYNEQFF
>14|TRBD1|TRBJ2-4|-|TRBV5-1
TGCGCCAGCAGCTCAGGACAGGATTTGAACATTCAGTACTTC
CASSSGQDLNIQYF
>11|-|TRBJ2-1|-|TRBV20-1
TGCAGTGCTAGTAGAGGCCATGAGCAGTTCTTC
CSASRGHEQFF
>15|-|TRBJ1-2|-|TRBV2
TGTGCCAGCAGTCAACGGGGGGGGGCGGAATATGGCTACACCTTC
CASSQRGGAEYGYTF
>13|-|TRBJ1-6|-|TRBV30
TGTGCCCGGGAGGCAGGATATAATTCACCCCTCCACTTT
CAREAGYNSPLHF
>17|TRBD2|TRBJ2-1|-|TRBV4-1
TGCGCCAGCAGCCAAGATTTCCCTAGCGGGCCCTACAATGAGCAGTTCTTC
CASSQDFPSGPYNEQFF
>14|-|TRBJ1-4|-|TRBV5-1
TGCGCCAGCAGCTCGGACGGCTATAATGAAAAACTGTTTTTT
CASSSDGYNEKLFF
>15|TRBD1|TRBJ2-5|-|TRBV24-1
TGTGCCACCAGTGATACGACAGGGTTCAGGGAGACCCAGTACTTC
CATSDTTGFRETQYF
>15|-|TRBJ1-2|-|TRBV12-3/TRBV12-4
TGTGCCAGCAGTCCCACTGGACAAGCTAACTATGGCTACACCTTC
CASSPTGQANYGYTF
>14|-|TRBJ2-6|-|TRBV24-1
TGTGCCACCAGTGACCCCGGAGGGGCCAACGTCCTGACTTTC
CATSDPGGANVLTF
>15|-|TRBJ2-2|once|TRBV5-1
TGCGCCAGCAGCGAGGGACGGGTGAACACCGGGGAGCTGTTTTTT
CASSEGRVNTGELFF
>14|TRBD1|TRBJ2-7|-|TRBV15
TGTGCCACCAGCAGACAGGGACAGCTCTACGAGCAGTACTTC
CATSRQGQLYEQYF
>15|TRBD1|TRBJ1-1|-|TRBV27
TGTGCCAGCAGTTCATACGACAGGGCGAACACTGAAGCTTTCTTT
CASSSYDRANTEAFF
>14|-|TRBJ1-1|once|TRBV5-1
TGCGCCAGCAGCCCTTTAAACCCAGGGGCTGAAGCTTTCTTT
CASSPLNPGAEAFF
>12|-|TRBJ1-1|-|TRBV12-3/TRBV12-4
TGTGCCAGCAGTTTAAGGCTCACTGAAGCTTTCTTT
CASSLRLTEAFF
>15|-|TRBJ1-3|few|TRBV11-2
TGTGCCAGCAGACCCGGGGGGATAAACGGAAACACCATATATTTT
CASRPGGINGNTIYF
>13|-|TRBJ1-1|-|TRBV20-1
TGCAGTGCTTACCGGGGACCAGGAACTGAAGCTTTCTTT
CSAYRGPGTEAFF
>16|TRBD1|TRBJ2-3|few|TRBV5-5
TGTGCCAGCAGCTTGTTAGCGACAGGGCCCACAGATACGCAGTATTTT
CASSLLATGPTDTQYF
>16|-|TRBJ2-2|-|TRBV15
TGTGCCACCAGCAGAGCCGGGACTGTAAACACCGGGGAGCTGTTTTTT
CATSRAGTVNTGELFF
>13|-|TRBJ1-1|-|TRBV5-5
TGTGCCAGCAGTTCGGCGGGGGACACTGAAGCTTTCTTT
CASSSAGDTEAFF
>13|TRBD1|TRBJ2-1|-|TRBV5-6
TGTGCCAGCGCAGGGGGCGCGACTATTGAGCAGTTCTTC
CASAGGATIEQFF
>17|TRBD2|TRBJ2-1|-|TRBV7-2
TGTGCCAGCAGCCGACTAGCGGGGGGGAGACCCTACAATGAGCAGTTCTTC
CASSRLAGGRPYNEQFF
>16|-|TRBJ2-3|few|TRBV20-1
TGCAGTGCTAGAGATCCCCGGGGGGCTCCCACAGATACGCAGTATTTT
CSARDPRGAPTDTQYF
>18|-|TRBJ2-4|-|TRBV4-1
TGCGCCAGCAGCCACGGAAGGCAGGGATCGATGACCAAAAACATTCAGTACTTC
CASSHGRQGSMTKNIQYF
>17|TRBD2|TRBJ2-1|-|TRBV12-5
TGTGCTAGTGGCTTCACATCGGGACTAGCGGGGTACAATGAGCAGTTCTTC
CASGFTSGLAGYNEQFF
>11|TRBD1|TRBJ1-2|few|TRBV30
TGTGCCTCCGACAGGGACTATGGCTACACCTTC
CASDRDYGYTF
>12|-|TRBJ1-2|large|TRBV29-1
TGCAGCGTTGACGAACAGGGTGGAGGCTACACCTTC
CSVDEQGGGYTF
>16|-|TRBJ2-7|-|TRBV30
TGTGCCTGGAGTGTACTCAAAGGGAAACGAGCCTACGAGCAGTACTTC
CAWSVLKGKRAYEQYF
>13|-|TRBJ1-2|hyperexpanded|TRBV2
TGTGCCAGCAGAGAAACACCGAACTATGGCTACACCTTC
CASRETPNYGYTF
>15|TRBD1|TRBJ1-2|few|TRBV10-3
TGTGCCATCAGTGATGCAGGGGGGATCCCCTATGGCTACACCTTC
CAISDAGGIPYGYTF
>17|-|TRBJ1-1|-|TRBV4-2
TGTGCCAGCAGCCAAGAAAAGACCCATCGGGGCGTCACTGAAGCTTTCTTT
CASSQEKTHRGVTEAFF
>14|-|TRBJ2-1|-|TRBV3-1
TGTGCCAGCAGCCAAGCGGGGGACCGCAATGAGCAGTTCTTC
CASSQAGDRNEQFF
>14|TRBD1|TRBJ1-2|-|TRBV5-1
TGCGCCACCGGGGAACAGGGGGCGAACTATGGCTACACCTTC
CATGEQGANYGYTF
>15|TRBD1|TRBJ1-2|few|TRBV6-1
TGTGCCAGCAGTGAAGCGGGACAGGGGCACTATGGCTACACCTTC
CASSEAGQGHYGYTF
>15|-|TRBJ1-4|-|TRBV30
TGTGCCTGGAGTGTACCGCGGGGGCTGCAGGAAAAACTGTTTTTT
CAWSVPRGLQEKLFF
>17|-|TRBJ1-6|-|TRBV27
TGTGCCAGCAGTTACCGACAGGATTCGTCCTATAATTCACCCCTCCACTTT
CASSYRQDSSYNSPLHF
>16|TRBD1|TRBJ2-2|once|TRBV12-3/TRBV12-4
TGTGCCAGCAGTCGAACAGGGGGCGCGAACACCGGGGAGCTGTTTTTT
CASSRTGGANTGELFF
>15|-|TRBJ1-5|-|TRBV5-1
TGCGCCAGCAGCTTGGGACAGGCGACCAATCAGCCCCAGCATTTT
CASSLGQATNQPQHF